A selection of T cell receptor beta chains follows, all from one sample in a study of cytomegalovirus exposure and HLA in healthy donors. Generated by immunoSEQ multiplex PCR, the TCRdb table keeps only in-frame clones and is missing some. This table has about 180,000 clones, less than 85% appearing once. Sequenced material: PBMCs. These receptors originate from a young man in good health and CMV-seronegative. The CDR3 runs from the conserved cysteine through the conserved F or W. A D gene is named only where the DNA matches it firmly. Only some rows state a clone size, as once, few, many or a class for expanded clones.

j_call clone_size v_call d_call cdr3_nt cdr3_aa
TRBJ2-2 once TRBV11-1 - TGTGCCAGCAGCCAAGATCGGTCGAACACCGGGGAGCTGTTTTTT CASSQDRSNTGELFF
TRBJ1-1 - TRBV2 - TGTGCCAGCAGTGGGACTAAAGCTTTCTTT CASSGTKAFF
TRBJ2-7 - TRBV5-1 - TGCGCCAGCAGCTTGGAAGGGGTTGGGACCTACGAGCAGTACTTC CASSLEGVGTYEQYF
TRBJ2-7 - TRBV5-4 - TGTGCCAGCGATCCCCCCTTTTTACTCGAGCAGTACTTC CASDPPFLLEQYF
TRBJ2-7 - TRBV2 TRBD1 TGTGCCAGCCTGAGTGTGGACAGGCGCTACGAGCAGTACTTC CASLSVDRRYEQYF
TRBJ2-1 - TRBV7-6 TRBD2 TGTGCCAGCAGCTTAGCCCTCCTTGGCGGGGGGGCCTTCTATGAGCAGTTCTTC CASSLALLGGGAFYEQFF
TRBJ2-5 - TRBV11-3 TRBD2 TGTGCCAGCAGCTTAGAAGCGGGGGAAGAGACCCAGTACTTC CASSLEAGEETQYF
TRBJ1-5 - TRBV7-9 TRBD1 TGTGCCAGCAGCTCAGGGGGTAATCAGCCCCAGCATTTT CASSSGGNQPQHF
TRBJ2-5 - TRBV14 - TGTGCCAGCAGCGAGCGATACCAAGAGACCCAGTACTTC CASSERYQETQYF
TRBJ2-2 - TRBV7-9 - TGTGCCAGCAGCTCGTTTATCGGGAACACCGGGGAGCTGTTTTTT CASSSFIGNTGELFF
TRBJ2-6 - TRBV4-3 - TGCGCCAGCAGCCAAGATGGGCAGACTGGGGCCAACGTCCTGACTTTC CASSQDGQTGANVLTF
TRBJ1-2 - TRBV4-1 - TGCGCCAGCAGTAACTTCGGGGACACATACGCGGGCTACACCTTC CASSNFGDTYAGYTF
TRBJ1-1 - TRBV6-5 - TGTGCCAGCAGTTTTACAGGTGAAGCTTTCTTT CASSFTGEAFF
TRBJ1-1 - TRBV6-1 - TGTGCCAGCAGTGAAAGCGGGAACACTGAAGCTTTCTTT CASSESGNTEAFF
TRBJ1-2 - TRBV28 TRBD1 TGTGCCAGCAGTGATGACAGGGGGCGTTGGGGCTACACCTTC CASSDDRGRWGYTF
TRBJ2-1 once TRBV7-3 TRBD2 TGTGCCAGCAGCCCCGGACTAGCGGGAACTGAGCAGTTCTTC CASSPGLAGTEQFF
TRBJ2-4 - TRBV27 TRBD2 TGTGCCAGCAGGGCGGGGGGGAACATTCAGTACTTC CASRAGGNIQYF
TRBJ1-1 - TRBV15 TRBD1 TGTGCCACCAGCAGGGGCCGACAGGGGAACACTGAAGCTTTCTTT CATSRGRQGNTEAFF
TRBJ2-2 - TRBV7-8 - TGTGCCAGCAGCTTAGGGTCAGGGTACACCGGGGAGCTGTTTTTT CASSLGSGYTGELFF
TRBJ1-2 - TRBV7-8 TRBD1 TGTGCCAGCAGCTTAGCGTGGCAAACCGACAGGGGGCGACCCTATGGCTACACCTTC CASSLAWQTDRGRPYGYTF
TRBJ2-3 - TRBV10-3 TRBD2 TGTGCCATCAGTGGAAGCGGGGGGTTCACAGATACGCAGTATTTT CAISGSGGFTDTQYF
TRBJ2-7 - TRBV5-1 TRBD1 TGCGCCAGCAGCGGGACAGGGGGCCTCGAGCAGTACTTC CASSGTGGLEQYF
TRBJ2-7 - TRBV28 - TGTGCCAGCAGTTTTAGGGGGATTCCTACGAGGGGGTACTTC CASSFRGIPTRGYF
TRBJ2-1 once TRBV20-1 - TGCAGTGCTGGCCTACAGGAGCAGTTCTTC CSAGLQEQFF
TRBJ2-3 - TRBV7-6 TRBD2 TGTGCCAGCAGCTACGTCGGACTAGCGGGAAATTCGGATACGCAGTATTTT CASSYVGLAGNSDTQYF
TRBJ1-4 - TRBV25-1 - TGTGCCAGCACTAACCCCGACGGAGGTGAAAAACTGTTTTTT CASTNPDGGEKLFF
TRBJ1-5 once TRBV28 - TGTGCCAGCAGTTCGGGTCCTTATCAGCCCCAGCATTTT CASSSGPYQPQHF
TRBJ2-1 - TRBV16 - TGTGCCAGCAGCCAAAGGAGTTCCTACAATGAGCAGTTCTTC CASSQRSSYNEQFF
TRBJ2-5 - TRBV7-9 - TGTGCCAGCAGCGTCGCGGGGCCAGTGGTAGAGACCCAGTACTTC CASSVAGPVVETQYF
TRBJ1-2 - TRBV27 TRBD1 TGTGCCAGCAGACCCAGGGGGCGTCAGGGCTACACCTTC CASRPRGRQGYTF
TRBJ2-5 - TRBV6-1 - TGTGCCAGCAGTCCGGGACAAACCCAAGAGACCCAGTACTTC CASSPGQTQETQYF
TRBJ2-5 - TRBV4-2 - TGTGCCAGCAGCCAAGAAACACAGCTACAAGAGACCCAGTACTTC CASSQETQLQETQYF
TRBJ1-1 - TRBV2 TRBD1 TGTGCCAGCAGTCCTCGACAGGGGCTTTGGGTGAACACTGAAGCTTTCTTT CASSPRQGLWVNTEAFF
TRBJ2-3 once TRBV13 TRBD2 TGTGCCAGCAGCTTAGAGGGTCTAGCGGGAAATAGCACAGATACGCAGTATTTT CASSLEGLAGNSTDTQYF
TRBJ2-7 once TRBV7-3 TRBD1 TGTGCCAGCAGCCCTGGCCTGGGACAGGGGTTAGACGAGCAGTACTTC CASSPGLGQGLDEQYF
TRBJ1-2 once TRBV7-9 TRBD1 TGCGCCAGCAGCCAAGGGACAGGGAAGCACTATGGCTACACCTTC CASSQGTGKHYGYTF
TRBJ2-3 - TRBV25-1 - TGTGCCAGCACCTTATCAGGGTCAGGCACAGATACGCAGTATTTT CASTLSGSGTDTQYF
TRBJ1-1 - TRBV6-6 TRBD1 TGTGCCAGCAGTTACTCGACAGGGGGCCTGGGGACTGAAGCTTTCTTT CASSYSTGGLGTEAFF
TRBJ2-3 - TRBV6-6 - TGTGCCAGCAGTCGACAGGCAGATACGCAGTATTTT CASSRQADTQYF
TRBJ1-2 once TRBV10-3 TRBD1 TGTGCCATCGGATCCGGGGAGGACAGGGGGGTTTATGGCTACACCTTC CAIGSGEDRGVYGYTF
TRBJ1-1 - TRBV19 TRBD1 TGTGCCAGTAGCGACCCCTCCGGACAGGTACTTGAAGCTTTCTTT CASSDPSGQVLEAFF
TRBJ2-4 - TRBV2 TRBD1 TGTGCCAGCCAACTAACCGGGACAGGGAAAAACATTCAGTACTTC CASQLTGTGKNIQYF
TRBJ2-3 - TRBV7-2 - TGTGCCAGCAGCGCCTCAGGGGATACGCAGTATTTT CASSASGDTQYF
TRBJ2-7 - TRBV12-5 TRBD1 TGTGCTAGTGGTTTAGACAGGGACCACGAGCAGTACTTC CASGLDRDHEQYF
TRBJ1-2 once TRBV5-1 - TGCGCCAGCAGCCTGGGAGGGGGATATGGCTACACCTTC CASSLGGGYGYTF